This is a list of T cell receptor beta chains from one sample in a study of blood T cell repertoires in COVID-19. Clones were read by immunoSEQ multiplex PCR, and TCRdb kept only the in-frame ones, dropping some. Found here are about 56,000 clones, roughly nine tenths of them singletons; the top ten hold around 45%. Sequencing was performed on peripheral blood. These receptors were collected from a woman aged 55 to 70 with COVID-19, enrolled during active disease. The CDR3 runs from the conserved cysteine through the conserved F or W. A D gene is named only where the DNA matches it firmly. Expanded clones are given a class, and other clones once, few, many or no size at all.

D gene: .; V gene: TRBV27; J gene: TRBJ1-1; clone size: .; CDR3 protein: CASSPGAGFNTEAFF; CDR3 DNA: TGTGCCAGCAGTCCAGGGGCAGGGTTTAACACTGAAGCTTTCTTT
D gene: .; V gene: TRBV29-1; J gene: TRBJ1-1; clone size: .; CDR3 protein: CSVETPATEAFF; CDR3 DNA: TGCAGCGTTGAAACACCTGCCACTGAAGCTTTCTTT
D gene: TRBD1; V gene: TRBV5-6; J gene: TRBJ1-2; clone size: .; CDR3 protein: CASSPQGYGYTF; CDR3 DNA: TGTGCCAGCAGCCCACAGGGGTATGGCTACACCTTC
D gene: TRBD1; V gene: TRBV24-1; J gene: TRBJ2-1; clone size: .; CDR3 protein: CATSDSWGQGGSYNEQFF; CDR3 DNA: TGTGCCACCAGTGATTCCTGGGGACAGGGAGGCTCCTACAATGAGCAGTTCTTC
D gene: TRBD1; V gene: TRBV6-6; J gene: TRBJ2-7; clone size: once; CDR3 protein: CASSLTPGQGAEEQYF; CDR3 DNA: TGTGCCAGCAGTTTAACACCTGGACAGGGGGCGGAAGAGCAGTACTTC
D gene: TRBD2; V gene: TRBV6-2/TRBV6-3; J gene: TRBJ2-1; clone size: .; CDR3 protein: CASSTVRGTRGFF; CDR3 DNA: TGTGCCAGCAGTACAGTCAGAGGGACTAGGGGGTTCTTC
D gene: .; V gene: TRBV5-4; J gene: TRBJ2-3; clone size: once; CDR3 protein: CASSFFNPGADTQYF; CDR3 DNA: TGTGCCAGCAGCTTCTTTAATCCCGGGGCAGATACGCAGTATTTT
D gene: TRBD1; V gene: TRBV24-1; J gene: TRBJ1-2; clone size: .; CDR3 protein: CATSDTTGNYGYTF; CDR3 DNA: TGTGCCACCAGTGATACGACAGGGAACTATGGCTACACCTTC
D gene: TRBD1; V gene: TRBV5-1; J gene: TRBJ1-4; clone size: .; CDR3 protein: CASSGQGSTNEKLFF; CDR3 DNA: TGCGCCAGCAGCGGACAGGGATCAACTAATGAAAAACTGTTTTTT
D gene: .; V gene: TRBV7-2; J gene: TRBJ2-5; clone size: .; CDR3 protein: CASSLVPPAQYF; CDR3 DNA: TGTGCCAGCAGCTTAGTTCCCCCGGCCCAGTACTTC
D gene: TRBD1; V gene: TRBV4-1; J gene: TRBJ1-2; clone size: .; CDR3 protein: CASSRAEGARGYTF; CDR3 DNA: TGCGCCAGCAGCCGAGCTGAGGGGGCGAGAGGCTACACCTTC
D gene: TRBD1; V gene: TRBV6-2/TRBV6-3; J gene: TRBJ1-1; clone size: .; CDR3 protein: CASSYRDRGTEAFF; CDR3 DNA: TGTGCCAGCAGTTATCGGGACAGGGGGACTGAAGCTTTCTTT
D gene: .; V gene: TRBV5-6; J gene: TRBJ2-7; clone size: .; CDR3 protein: CASSSGLGRGYEQYF; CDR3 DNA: TGTGCCAGCAGCTCGGGGTTGGGCAGGGGCTACGAGCAGTACTTC
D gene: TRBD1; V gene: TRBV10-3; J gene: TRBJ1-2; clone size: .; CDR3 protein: CAISGQGNYGYTF; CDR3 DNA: TGTGCCATCAGTGGACAGGGTAACTATGGCTACACCTTC
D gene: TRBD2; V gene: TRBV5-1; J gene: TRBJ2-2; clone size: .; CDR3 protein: CASSWTSVNTGELFF; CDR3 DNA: TGCGCCAGCAGCTGGACTAGCGTGAACACCGGGGAGCTGTTTTTT
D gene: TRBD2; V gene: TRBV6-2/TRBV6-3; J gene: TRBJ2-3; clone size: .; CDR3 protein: CASSYGLAGGGDTQYF; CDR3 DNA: TGTGCCAGCAGTTACGGATTAGCGGGAGGCGGGGATACGCAGTATTTT
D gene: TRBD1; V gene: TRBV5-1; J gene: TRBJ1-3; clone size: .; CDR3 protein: CASSQGQTNTIYF; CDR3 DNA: TGCGCCAGCAGCCAGGGACAGACAAACACCATATATTTT
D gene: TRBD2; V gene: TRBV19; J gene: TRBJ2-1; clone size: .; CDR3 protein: CASSSQTGTSENEQFF; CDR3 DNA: TGTGCCAGTAGTAGCCAAACCGGGACTAGCGAAAATGAGCAGTTCTTC
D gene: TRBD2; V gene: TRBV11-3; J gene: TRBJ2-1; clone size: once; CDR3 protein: CASSRTSGREQFF; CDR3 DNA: TGTGCCAGCAGCCGGACTAGCGGGAGGGAGCAGTTCTTC
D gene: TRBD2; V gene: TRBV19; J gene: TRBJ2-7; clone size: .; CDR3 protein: CASSTQGLAREQYF; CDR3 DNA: TGTGCCAGTAGTACGCAGGGACTAGCGCGGGAGCAGTACTTC
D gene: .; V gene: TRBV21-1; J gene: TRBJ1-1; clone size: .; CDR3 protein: CASSKGTEENTEAFF; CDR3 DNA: TGTGCCAGCAGCAAAGGGACAGAAGAGAACACTGAAGCTTTCTTT
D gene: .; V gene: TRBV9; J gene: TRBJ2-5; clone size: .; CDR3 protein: CASSGLGGQETQYF; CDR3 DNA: TGTGCCAGCAGCGGGTTAGGGGGCCAAGAGACCCAGTACTTC
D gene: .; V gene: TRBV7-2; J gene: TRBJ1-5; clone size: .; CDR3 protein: CASSPDYNDQPQHF; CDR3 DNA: TGTGCCAGCAGCCCCGACTATAATGATCAGCCCCAGCATTTT